This record covers a single T cell receptor beta chain. Antigen specificity is unknown. CDR1 DFQATT and CDR2 SNEGSKA come from the germline V gene (reference sequence). The CDR3 runs to 14 residues. Between the trimmed V and J ends, which lost 3 bases and 10 bases, there was a span of 16 bases. Profiling relied on immunoSEQ multiplex PCR, and the TCRdb table lists in-frame clones only, not all of them. The repertoire has some 120,000 clones, 75% to 95% of them found once; the top ten carry roughly 7.8%. These data come from a study of T cell responses to AZD1222 COVID-19 vaccine. In the study overall: Pooled samples include second doses given at about 4 or 12 weeks. Findings and limits, study-wide: With two AZD1222 doses given, Spike-specific TCR breadth and depth both rose. Among AZD1222 vaccinees, only 5 to 7 were seropositive at baseline. Regions left unmutated in variants are reportedly the target of nearly half of spike-specific TCRs.

This receptor was identified in an adult in good health. The V call is TRBV20-1, the J call TRBJ1-6, with D perhaps TRBD1 (5 bases). The specimen was peripheral blood, collected on day 0 of AZD1222 vaccination. DNA for the CDR3: TGCAGTGCTAGTCAGGGTTCTTGGGGGTCACCCCTCCACTTT. Amino acids: CSASQGSWGSPLHF.